Listed below are T cell receptor beta chains from one sample, sequenced in a study of blood T cell repertoires in COVID-19. The assay was immunoSEQ multiplex PCR, and TCRdb's table has in-frame clones only and misses some. The repertoire includes under 350,000 clones, over 75% of them detected once, and 9.5% to 11% sits in the top ten. Source material: peripheral blood. The receptors come from a woman in her 70s with acute or convalescent COVID-19. The CDR3 runs from the conserved cysteine through the conserved F or W. Each record gives: CDR3 protein, V gene, J gene.

CDR3: CASSFGFQETQYF
V: TRBV7-8
J: TRBJ2-5

CDR3: CAIRDTDRSNQPQHF
V: TRBV10-3
J: TRBJ1-5

CDR3: CAISEPIQGLNTEAFF
V: TRBV10-3
J: TRBJ1-1

CDR3: CASSPLGGERGANYGYTF
V: TRBV28
J: TRBJ1-2

CDR3: CATRQGSHNSPLHF
V: TRBV6-5
J: TRBJ1-6

CDR3: CASSHYIGQGEAFF
V: TRBV19
J: TRBJ1-1

CDR3: CASSPDSPNSPLHF
V: TRBV6-5
J: TRBJ1-6

CDR3: CASSLQAGGLLTQYF
V: TRBV3-1/TRBV3-2
J: TRBJ2-3

CDR3: CASSVATGELFF
V: TRBV9
J: TRBJ2-2

CDR3: CASSLRTGRAGDEQFF
V: TRBV7-2
J: TRBJ2-1

CDR3: CASSHAGTSPGELFF
V: TRBV3-1/TRBV3-2
J: TRBJ2-2

CDR3: CASSQGGGRRSGYTF
V: TRBV6-6
J: TRBJ1-2

CDR3: CASTPRVDFTGELFF
V: TRBV6-5
J: TRBJ2-2

CDR3: CASSSTGPQSYTF
V: TRBV19
J: TRBJ1-2

CDR3: CASSPGVTGRETQYF
V: TRBV5-1
J: TRBJ2-5

CDR3: CASSFMGAGNTEAFF
V: TRBV5-1
J: TRBJ1-1

CDR3: CASSRDRGHTGELFF
V: TRBV19
J: TRBJ2-2

CDR3: CASSLSPGMNLAKNIQYF
V: TRBV13
J: TRBJ2-4

CDR3: CASRQGARGNTIYF
V: TRBV27
J: TRBJ1-3

CDR3: CASSYSSNRGRNTQYF
V: TRBV6-5
J: TRBJ2-3

CDR3: CASRATGTAYGYTF
V: TRBV6-6
J: TRBJ1-2

CDR3: CASKEDRGDQPQHF
V: TRBV2
J: TRBJ1-5

CDR3: CASSISPGSPLHF
V: TRBV25-1
J: TRBJ1-6

CDR3: CASSEEGAQNTEAFF
V: TRBV10-1
J: TRBJ1-1

CDR3: CAISGWAGTQETQYF
V: TRBV10-3
J: TRBJ2-5

CDR3: CASSESARGGYGYTF
V: TRBV10-2
J: TRBJ1-2

CDR3: CSASGTAGANVLTF
V: TRBV29-1
J: TRBJ2-6

CDR3: CASRSGTLTEAFF
V: TRBV6-5
J: TRBJ1-1

CDR3: CASSRDSDYGYTF
V: TRBV6-5
J: TRBJ1-2

CDR3: CASSVGGGYDEQYF
V: TRBV19
J: TRBJ2-7

CDR3: CSAGDLLGAGELFF
V: TRBV20-1
J: TRBJ2-2

CDR3: CSVVAAGALDEFF
V: TRBV29-1
J: TRBJ2-1

CDR3: CASSVFGRDRGVNYGYTF
V: TRBV6-1
J: TRBJ1-2

CDR3: CASSLGSGAGYYGYTF
V: TRBV7-9
J: TRBJ1-2

CDR3: CASSQVQAEAFF
V: TRBV3-1/TRBV3-2
J: TRBJ1-1

CDR3: CASSLGTWALSGNTIYF
V: TRBV5-6
J: TRBJ1-3

CDR3: CASSPPADRGREQYF
V: TRBV18
J: TRBJ2-7

CDR3: CASSRVGGDYGYTF
V: TRBV5-6
J: TRBJ1-2

CDR3: CASKDRAVGYTEAFF
V: TRBV27
J: TRBJ1-1

CDR3: CASSPTGRLEQYF
V: TRBV7-9
J: TRBJ2-7

CDR3: CASNPGMHYEQYF
V: TRBV2
J: TRBJ2-7

CDR3: CASSLRSEIYGYTF
V: TRBV5-1
J: TRBJ1-2

CDR3: CASSSPGTDTQYF
V: TRBV5-1
J: TRBJ2-3

CDR3: CASSFTGVREQYF
V: TRBV11-2
J: TRBJ2-7

CDR3: CASQATGGYEQYF
V: TRBV5-1
J: TRBJ2-7

CDR3: CASRPLRGERIQTQYF
V: TRBV11-2
J: TRBJ2-5

CDR3: CASSLRGSTEAFF
V: TRBV5-1
J: TRBJ1-1

CDR3: CASSFSLAKNIQYF
V: TRBV11-2
J: TRBJ2-4

CDR3: CASSPRGDIQPQHF
V: TRBV18
J: TRBJ1-5